This T cell receptor (beta chain) is drawn from a study of T cells in localized non-small cell lung cancer. Trimming left V 3 bases short and J 0 bases short, with 8 bases between. This CDR3 has 14 amino acids. Germline V gene sequence: CDR1 MDHEN, CDR2 SYDVKM. This table comes from immunoSEQ multiplex PCR, and its TCRdb copy is limited to in-frame clones, with some not included. The sample includes 2,000 to 3,000 clones, about 24% of them seen just once. A note on this clone: Its antigen is unidentified.

Study-wide points: A denser population of T cells in blood accompanied longer overall survival.

The sample here was lung tumor tissue, taken before any cancer treatment. This chain joins TRBV28 and TRBJ1-2; D is undetermined. The TCR sequence derives from a woman aged 35 to 75 with stage II squamous cell lung carcinoma. The chain's CDR3 is CASSFGQTNYGYTF. DNA of the CDR3: TGTGCCAGCAGTTTCGGGCAGACTAACTATGGCTACACCTTC.